This T cell receptor (beta chain) stems from a study of T cells in Graves' hyperthyroidism and ophthalmopathy. Germline loops: CDR1 MNHNS, CDR2 SASEGT. This CDR3 has 17 residues. V was pared by 6 bases and J by 6 bases, with 26 bases between. This clonotype was seen ten or more times. RNA transcripts were the template for amplifying TCR beta CDR3 regions. RT-PCR in the first round (using the HTBI primer set) targeted the TCR CDR3. Each CDR3 protein gets one entry after TCRdb re-called the multiplex PCR reads with MiXCR. The sample includes roughly 300,000 distinct CDR3 sequences, 20% to 25% of them seen just once.

This rearrangement joins TRBV6-1 to TRBJ2-5, with a weak D call TRBD1 (6 bases). Sequenced material: blood. This TCR was recovered from a woman aged 45 to 65 with Graves' hyperthyroidism. The CDR3 DNA reads TGTGCCAGCAGCCGGGAATCCCCAACAGGGTTCGGACAGACCCAGTACTTC. This translates into CASSRESPTGFGQTQYF.